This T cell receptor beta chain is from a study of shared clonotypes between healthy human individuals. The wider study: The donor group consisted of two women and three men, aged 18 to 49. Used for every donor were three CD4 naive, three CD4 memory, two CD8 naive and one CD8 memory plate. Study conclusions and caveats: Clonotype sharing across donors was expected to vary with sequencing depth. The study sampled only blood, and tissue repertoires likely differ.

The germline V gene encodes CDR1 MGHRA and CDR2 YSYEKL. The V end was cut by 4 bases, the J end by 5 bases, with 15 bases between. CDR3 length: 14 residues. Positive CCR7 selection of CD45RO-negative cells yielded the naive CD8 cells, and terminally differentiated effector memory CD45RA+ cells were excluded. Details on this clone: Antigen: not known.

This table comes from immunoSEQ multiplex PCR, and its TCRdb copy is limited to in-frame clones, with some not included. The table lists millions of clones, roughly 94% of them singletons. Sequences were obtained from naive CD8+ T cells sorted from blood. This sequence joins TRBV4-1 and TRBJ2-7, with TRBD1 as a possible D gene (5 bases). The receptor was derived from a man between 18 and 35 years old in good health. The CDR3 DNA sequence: TGCGCCAGCAGCCTCTCTCAGGGTTACAACGAGCAGTACTTC. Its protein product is CASSLSQGYNEQYF.